This T cell receptor (beta chain) was found in a study of T-cell memory formation after mild COVID-19. Each CDR3 protein is one row after TCRdb ran MiXCR on the 5' RACE reads. Among 30,000 to 35,000 distinct CDR3 sequences listed, 7.7% were seen once. There are many counts of this clonotype. Because the CDR3's place on the DNA is in doubt, the DNA is left out and the CDR3 is given as listed by TCRdb. With termini counted, the CDR3 has 15 amino acids. The V gene's germline CDR1 is SGHVS and CDR2 FNYEAQ. Source material: PBMCs or a T cell subset sorted from them (not recorded which). The rearrangement links TRBV7-6 to TRBJ2-5; the table's D call of TRBD2 was not tested on the DNA. The sequence derives from a man aged 18 to 29 who had mild COVID-19 (a few samples of this study predate the infection). Cell type and time point are not known. CDR3 amino acids: CASSFGNGLQETQYF.